What follows are 27 T cell receptor beta chains derived from one specimen sequenced in a study of CD4 T cells in relation to SARS-CoV-2 and coronaviruses. The antigens these receptors bind are not known. Before the COVID-19 pandemic, during about 2010-2019, CD4+ T cells were taken from unexposed donors. The cells were cultured for approximately 10 days before CD4+ T cells were isolated. The repertoire was sequenced with immunoSEQ multiplex PCR; TCRdb's copy has only in-frame clones and lacks some. The sample carries 15,000 to 20,000 clones, about 76% recorded once. The sequenced sample was CD4+ T cells from PBMCs, cultured in vitro. These receptor sequences come from a human donor in good health.

V usage is TRBV6-6 and J usage is TRBJ2-7, with 11 nucleotides matching TRBD1. The V gene end was trimmed by 6 bases and the J gene end by 3 bases; junction bases not matched to a gene: 7. Per the germline V gene, CDR1 is MNHNY and CDR2 is SVGAGI (reference sequence). The CDR3 runs 15 residues. Here the CDR3 DNA reads TGTGCCAGCAGGCCCGGGACAGGGGGTGTCTACGAGCAGTACTTC. Translating gives CASRPGTGGVYEQYF.

V is TRBV3-1 (or the pseudogene TRBV3-2) and J is TRBJ1-1; no reliable D call. The V end was cut by 0 bases, the J end by 0 bases, with 5 bases between. This CDR3 is 14 amino acids long. Germline V gene lookup returns CDR1 LGHDT and CDR2 YNNKEL (reference sequence). The CDR3 sequence is CASSQELLNTEAFF. CDR3 in DNA: TGTGCCAGCAGCCAAGAGTTACTGAACACTGAAGCTTTCTTT.

The V call is TRBV19, the J call TRBJ1-6, with D hard to call. Germline-derived CDR1 and CDR2 are LNHDA and SQIVND (reference sequence). V was cut by 5 bases and J by 3 bases, with 14 bases left in between. The CDR3 contains 16 residues. Written as DNA, the CDR3 is TGTGCCAGTAGTGGCATCCCCGGCGGCTATAATTCACCCCTCCACTTT. The encoded protein is CASSGIPGGYNSPLHF.

This clone was found once. The chain carries TRBV28 and TRBJ1-2; D perhaps matches TRBD1 (5 bases). V lost 8 bases and J lost 2, with 18 bases in between. CDR1 MDHEN and CDR2 SYDVKM come from the germline V gene. The CDR3 is 15 residues long. DNA of the CDR3: TGTGCCAGCCGGGACCCTAGTGCCGCGAACTATGGCTACACCTTC. Amino acids: CASRDPSAANYGYTF.

The rearrangement uses TRBV30 and TRBJ1-2; 9 bases agree with TRBD1. The CDR3 has 14 amino acids. Germline V lookup: CDR1 GTSNPN, CDR2 SVGIG (reference sequence). Unmatched junction bases numbered 4, after V lost 3 bases and J lost 2 bases. The CDR3 region has the DNA TGTGCCTGGAGAAGGGACAGGGAAAACTATGGCTACACCTTC. Amino acid sequence: CAWRRDRENYGYTF.

This clone was detected only once. This chain uses TRBV7-3 with TRBJ2-2; weak D call: TRBD2 (5 bases). This CDR3 region has 17 residues. V lost 5 bases and J lost 0, with 16 bases in between. Germline values: CDR1 SGHTA, CDR2 FQGTGA. CDR3 protein: CASSPHLFGTNTGELFF. The CDR3 region has the DNA TGTGCCAGCAGCCCGCACCTTTTCGGGACGAACACCGGGGAGCTGTTTTTT.

This chain connects TRBV7-9 to TRBJ1-3; D uncertain. V lost 8 bases and J lost 1, with 6 bases in between. Germline V gene data show CDR1 as SEHNR and CDR2 as FQNEAQ (reference sequence). The CDR3 spans 12 residues. For the CDR3, the DNA is TGTGCCAGCTCAGCTTCTGGAAACACCATATATTTT. Its translation is CASSASGNTIYF.

V usage is TRBV19 and J usage is TRBJ2-7, with a weak D call TRBD1 (5 bases). V lost 1 base to trimming and J lost 3 bases, with 19 bases between them. Germline V gene lookup returns CDR1 LNHDA and CDR2 SQIVND (reference sequence). The CDR3 is 17 amino acids. The CDR3 here is CASSIAQGYHNNYEQYF. As DNA, the CDR3 is TGTGCCAGTAGTATAGCTCAGGGATACCATAACAACTACGAGCAGTACTTC.

This clone occurred a few times. The chain joins TRBV19 to TRBJ2-2; 9 nucleotides line up with TRBD1. Looked up from germline, CDR1 is LNHDA and CDR2 is SQIVND (reference sequence). CDR3 size: 16 residues. Trimming cost V 6 bases and J 4 bases; bases outside gene matches: 9. The CDR3 region has the DNA TGTGCCAGTAGCCCTGGGACAGGGTATCGCACCGGGGAGCTGTTTTTT. Translation gives CASSPGTGYRTGELFF.

The chain recombines TRBV10-1 with TRBJ2-1; D uncertain. This CDR3 has 13 amino acids. V was pared by 10 bases and J by 7 bases, with 17 bases between. Germline loops: CDR1 WNHNN, CDR2 SYGVQD (reference sequence). The CDR3 protein is CATSLRSSNEQFF. CDR3 sequence (DNA): TGCGCCACCAGCTTAAGGAGTTCAAATGAGCAGTTCTTC.

The J gene is TRBJ1-6, the V gene TRBV27; no reliable D call. V gave up 4 bases and J gave up 6 bases, with 13 bases separating them. This CDR3 is 15 amino acids long. The germline V gene has CDR1 MNHEY and CDR2 SMNVEV (reference sequence). CDR3 nucleotides: TGTGCCAGCAGTTACCTCCCTAACTCTAATTCACCCCTCCACTTT. Its protein is CASSYLPNSNSPLHF.

The chain couples TRBV11-2 to TRBJ2-1, with D unclear. Germline values: CDR1 SGHAT, CDR2 FQNNGV. The CDR3 contains 15 residues. V was shortened by 2 bases and J by 0 bases, with 8 bases between the two germline ends. The CDR3 nucleotides are TGTGCCAGCAGCTTAAGTGTAAGCTCCTACAATGAGCAGTTCTTC. It yields the protein CASSLSVSSYNEQFF.

This clone came up once. The CDR3 nucleotides are TGCAGTGCCATAGACGGAGAGACCCAGTACTTC. Protein product: CSAIDGETQYF. J is TRBJ2-5 and V is TRBV20-1, with D uncertain. This CDR3 region has 11 residues. Trimming cost V 6 bases and J 4 bases, with 9 bases left between them. Germline values: CDR1 DFQATT, CDR2 SNEGSKA (reference sequence).

The rearrangement links TRBV7-8 to TRBJ2-1, with TRBD2 identical over 14 bases. The V segment lost 3 bases and the J segment 9 bases; nucleotides outside the gene matches: 4. The CDR3 is 15 amino acids. Looked up from germline, CDR1 is SGHVS and CDR2 is FQNEAQ. The CDR3 here is CASSLGLAGVGEQFF. CDR3 nucleotides: TGTGCCAGCAGCTTGGGACTAGCGGGAGTTGGTGAGCAGTTCTTC.

The chain combines TRBV6-6 with TRBJ1-2; weak D call: TRBD1 (5 bases). From germline, CDR1 is MNHNY and CDR2 SVGAGI (reference sequence). The CDR3 is 14 residues long. The V gene lost 5 bases and the J gene lost 2 bases, with 12 bases spanning the gap. The CDR3 nucleotides are TGTGCCAGCAGTGTGTTAGACAGAAACTATGGCTACACCTTC. It codes for CASSVLDRNYGYTF.

This chain uses TRBV6-2 or TRBV6-3 with TRBJ1-6, with TRBD1 identical over 8 bases. V gave up 2 bases and J gave up 7 bases; unmatched junction bases: 13. The CDR3 sequence is 18 residues long. CDR1 is MNHEY, CDR2 SVGEGT, per germline. DNA of the CDR3: TGTGCCAGCAGTTACCCGAGACAGGGGATCCGATTCAATTCACCCCTCCACTTT. Amino acid sequence: CASSYPRQGIRFNSPLHF.

J is TRBJ2-1 and V is TRBV14, with D tentatively TRBD2 (6 bases). Germline V gene data show CDR1 as SGHDN and CDR2 as FVKESK. Trimming cost V 3 bases and J 4 bases, with 19 bases left between them. The length of the CDR3 is 17 residues. As DNA, the CDR3 is TGTGCCAGCAGCCAGGGGGTTGGAGGGTGGATGTACAATGAGCAGTTCTTC. The encoded protein is CASSQGVGGWMYNEQFF.

The rearrangement links TRBV12-5 to TRBJ1-6; D is undetermined. This CDR3 is built from 15 residues. Germline-derived CDR1 and CDR2 are LGHNT and FRNRAP. Trimming shortened V by 6 bases and J by 1 base, and 10 bases separated the two germline ends. The CDR3 loop is CASGASLSYNSPLHF. The CDR3 bases are TGTGCTAGTGGGGCCAGCTTATCCTATAATTCACCCCTCCACTTT.

CDR3 bases: TGTGCCAGCAGCCCGGGGATAGGGAGACAGTCTAACTATGGCTACACCTTC. The encoded protein is CASSPGIGRQSNYGYTF. The chain joins TRBV9 to TRBJ1-2; TRBD1 might be the D (5 bases). Germline V gene lookup returns CDR1 SGDLS and CDR2 YYNGEE. The CDR3 runs to 17 residues. The V end was cut by 4 bases, the J end by 0 bases, with 19 bases between.

The genes are TRBV4-2 and TRBJ2-5; D might be TRBD1 or TRBD2, each matching 5 bases. This CDR3 is 15 amino acids long. The V end was cut by 4 bases, the J end by 2 bases, with 14 bases between. Per the germline V gene, CDR1 is LGHNA and CDR2 is YNFKEQ. This chain's CDR3 is CASSPGRPSQETQYF. CDR3 coding DNA: TGTGCCAGCAGCCCGGGGCGCCCGAGTCAAGAGACCCAGTACTTC.

The chain employs TRBV7-9 and TRBJ1-1, with TRBD1 matching over 11 bases. V dropped 4 bases and J dropped 0; count of bases not matched to a gene: 4. Germline CDR1 and CDR2: SEHNR and FQNEAQ (reference sequence). The CDR3 has 16 amino acids. The CDR3 is CASSSRTGGVNTEAFF. The DNA for the CDR3 is TGTGCCAGCAGCTCTAGGACAGGGGGCGTGAACACTGAAGCTTTCTTT.

The chain links TRBV6-1 to TRBJ2-1; D might be TRBD1 (6 bases). Trimming removed 1 base at V and 2 bases at J, with 15 bases between. This CDR3 spans 17 amino acids. Germline V gene sequence: CDR1 MNHNS, CDR2 SASEGT. The CDR3 DNA is TGTGCCAGCAGTGAAGGGTTCAGGGGAAACACCTACAATGAGCAGTTCTTC. Amino acid sequence: CASSEGFRGNTYNEQFF.

The chain links TRBV9 to TRBJ2-1, with D perhaps TRBD1 or TRBD2 (6 bases each). Germline V gene data show CDR1 as SGDLS and CDR2 as YYNGEE. With 7 bases removed from V and 10 bases from J, the gap between germline ends came to 12 bases. This CDR3 contains 11 residues. CDR3 in amino acids: CASLGGREQFF. The CDR3 DNA sequence: TGTGCCAGCCTAGGGGGGAGGGAGCAGTTCTTC.

The chain links TRBV3-1 (or the pseudogene TRBV3-2) to TRBJ2-7; 7 bases are a match to TRBD1. This CDR3 has 15 residues. V shed 0 bases and J 2 bases; nucleotides not matched to a gene: 4. The germline CDR1 and CDR2 sequences are LGHDT and YNNKEL (reference sequence). The CDR3, as DNA: TGTGCCAGCAGCCAAGAGACAGGGATGACCTACGAGCAGTACTTC. Translating it yields CASSQETGMTYEQYF.

This clone was seen a handful of times. This CDR3 is CASSYVLGDRELNEKLFF. The CDR3 nucleotides read TGTGCCAGCAGTTACGTCTTGGGTGACAGGGAGTTAAATGAAAAACTGTTTTTT. The chain carries TRBV6-2 or TRBV6-3 and TRBJ1-4, with 7 bases matching TRBD1. The CDR3 is made up of 18 amino acids. CDR1 is MNHEY and CDR2 is SVGEGT in the germline V gene. J was trimmed by 5 bases and V by 2 bases; bases with no gene match: 14.

This chain connects TRBV4-1 to TRBJ2-7; 12 positions match TRBD2. Germline CDR1 reads MGHRA; CDR2 reads YSYEKL. The CDR3 has 15 amino acids. Losses at the gene ends were 4 bases for V and 3 bases for J; bases not matched to a gene: 4. The CDR3 DNA sequence: TGCGCCAGCAGCCCCGGACTAGCGGGGATCTACGAGCAGTACTTC. It translates to CASSPGLAGIYEQYF.

The chain uses TRBV12-3 or TRBV12-4 and TRBJ1-2; 7 bases line up with TRBD1. CDR3 length equals 13 residues. Trimming removed 9 bases from V and 9 bases from J; junction bases left unmatched: 13. The CDR3 sequence: CASKKGGGFRYTF. CDR3 sequence (DNA): TGTGCCAGTAAAAAAGGGGGCGGGTTCCGCTACACCTTC.